This T cell receptor beta chain emerged from a study of T-cell reconstitution after alpha-beta-depleted transplantation in children. Study-wide results and limits: Several hundred graft clones that had expanded were reportedly the source of alpha-beta T cells about two months after transplant. At the one-year point after transplant, T-cell counts and TCRbeta diversity were found to come mostly from T cells that had been newly produced. Surviving recipient T cells and thymic progenitors accounted for the high day-60 TCRbeta diversity observed in some patients.

Unique molecular identifiers were incorporated when the TCRbeta library was constructed. TCRdb re-called the PCR reads with MiXCR, one entry per CDR3 protein. Of a few hundred thousand distinct CDR3 sequences listed, 24% are singletons. Of note for this clonotype: Its antigen is still unknown.

The sample here was PBMCs, mostly from graft donor cells, taken 360 days after TCRalphabeta/CD19-depleted stem cell transplant. This TCR was recovered from a female patient between 2 and 15 years old who had a stem cell transplant for congenital amegakaryocytic thrombocytopenia, so the T cells may come from the graft donor.

The CDR3 spells CASSPPGRGYYEQYF. The CDR3 DNA follows: TGTGCCAGCTCACCACCGGGTCGGGGCTACTACGAGCAGTACTTC. The rearrangement joins TRBV18 to TRBJ2-7, with D perhaps assigned TRBD1 or TRBD2 (5 bases each). The V gene lost 0 bases and the J gene lost 3 bases, with 12 bases spanning the gap. This CDR3 is 15 amino acids long. Germline-derived CDR1 and CDR2 are KGHSH and LQKENI. Full variable domain (missing parts from reference TRBV18 and TRBJ2-7): NAGVMQNPRHLVRRRGQEARLRCSPMKGHSHVYWYRQLPEEGLKFMVYLQKENIIDESGMPKERFSAEFPKEGPSILRIQQVVRGDSAAYFCASSPPGRGYYEQYFGPGTRLTVT.